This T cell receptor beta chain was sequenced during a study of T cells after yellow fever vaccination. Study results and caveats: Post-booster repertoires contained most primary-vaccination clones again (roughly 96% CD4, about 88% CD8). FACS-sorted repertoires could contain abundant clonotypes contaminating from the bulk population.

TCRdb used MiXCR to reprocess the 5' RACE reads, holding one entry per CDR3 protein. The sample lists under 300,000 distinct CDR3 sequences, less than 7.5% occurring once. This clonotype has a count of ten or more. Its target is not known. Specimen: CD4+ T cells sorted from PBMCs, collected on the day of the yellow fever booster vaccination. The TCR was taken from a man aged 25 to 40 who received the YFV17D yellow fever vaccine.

In nucleotides, the CDR3 is TGTGCCATCAGTGAGTCCGGACAGGGGGGTGAAAAACTGTTTTTT. It yields the protein CAISESGQGGEKLFF. The V and J genes are TRBV10-3 and TRBJ1-4; 10 bases agree with TRBD1. Trimming took 0 bases from V and 7 from J; bases not matched to a gene: 2. The CDR3 has 15 amino acids. CDR1 ENHRY and CDR2 SYGVKD come from the germline V gene.